The 29 T cell receptor beta chains reported below all come from one sample, sequenced in a study of CD4+ T cells in melanoma. Sequencing used immunoSEQ multiplex PCR; TCRdb keeps in-frame clones, though not all of them. Of more than 90,000 clones in the sample, roughly 90% were seen once. Sequenced: peripheral blood. The receptors originated from a human donor with melanoma.

This chain uses TRBV2 with TRBJ1-3, with D maybe TRBD1 (6 bases). In germline, CDR1 is SNHLY, CDR2 FYNNEI. This CDR3 has 15 residues. Trimming cost V 7 bases and J 0 bases, with 13 bases left between them. In DNA form, the CDR3 reads TGTGCCAGCAAGGGGGGTAAGGGCTCTGGAAACACCATATATTTT. This gives the protein CASKGGKGSGNTIYF.

The chain uses TRBV30 and TRBJ2-5, with D possibly being TRBD1 (5 bases). Germline V gene data show CDR1 as GTSNPN and CDR2 as SVGIG (reference sequence). The germline V and J ends were trimmed by 0 bases and 4 bases, with 9 bases remaining between them. The CDR3 runs 13 residues. The CDR3 reads CAWSVRRAETQYF. DNA of the CDR3: TGTGCCTGGAGTGTGCGCAGGGCAGAGACCCAGTACTTC.

The chain is built from TRBV5-1 and TRBJ2-7; D may match TRBD1 or TRBD2 (5 bases each). CDR3 length equals 13 residues. The V gene lost 4 bases and the J gene lost 3 bases, with 11 bases spanning the gap. Germline CDR1 is SGHRS and CDR2 is YFSETQ. Here the CDR3 DNA reads TGCGCCAGCAGCCCCCAGGGAGTCTACGAGCAGTACTTC. It yields the protein CASSPQGVYEQYF.

The V gene is TRBV9, the J gene TRBJ2-3; D gene uncertain. The V gene's germline CDR1 is SGDLS and CDR2 YYNGEE. The V gene lost 0 bases and the J gene lost 0 bases, with 5 bases spanning the gap. This CDR3 region has 14 residues. DNA of the CDR3: TGTGCCAGCAGCGTAGGGGTAAGCACAGATACGCAGTATTTT. This sequence encodes CASSVGVSTDTQYF.

This rearrangement joins TRBV25-1 to TRBJ2-3; D assignment may be TRBD1 or TRBD2 (5 bases each). The CDR3 is 15 residues long. CDR1 and CDR2 (germline): MGHDK, SYGVNS. Trimming removed 3 bases from V and 4 bases from J, with 14 bases in between. Here the CDR3 reads CASSDGGFVADTQYF. The CDR3 coding sequence is TGTGCCAGCAGTGATGGGGGTTTTGTTGCAGATACGCAGTATTTT.

This clone was counted once. The V and J genes are TRBV7-2 and TRBJ2-5; the match to TRBD1 covers 9 bases. This CDR3 has 15 residues. Trimming took 5 bases from V and 5 from J; bases not matched to a gene: 9. Germline V gene data show CDR1 as SGHTA and CDR2 as FQGNSA. As DNA, the CDR3 is TGTGCCAGCAGCCTACAGGGGGCGTTCGGGGAGACCCAGTACTTC. It yields the protein CASSLQGAFGETQYF.

The chain links TRBV12-5 to TRBJ2-3, with TRBD2 identical over 7 bases. There are 15 residues in the CDR3. Trimming at V came to 3 bases and at J to 2 bases, leaving 5 bases not matched to a gene. The germline gives CDR1 LGHNT, CDR2 FRNRAP. Here the CDR3 DNA reads TGTGCTAGTGGTTTAAAGCGGGGACTCACAGATACGCAGTATTTT. The encoded protein is CASGLKRGLTDTQYF.

The CDR3 DNA sequence: TGTGCCAGCAGTCCGAGGGAGGGGGGAGGAGGCTACACCTTC. It translates to CASSPREGGGGYTF. This rearrangement joins TRBV27 to TRBJ1-2; perhaps TRBD1 as D (6 bases). This CDR3 comprises 14 residues. V was shortened by 5 bases and J by 8 bases, with 18 bases between the two germline ends. Germline-derived CDR1 and CDR2 are MNHEY and SMNVEV (reference sequence).

The rearrangement joins TRBV5-6 to TRBJ1-1, with unresolved D. Between the trimmed V and J ends, which lost 4 bases and 1 base, there was a span of 11 bases. This CDR3 region has 14 residues. Germline CDR1 SGHDT, CDR2 YYEEEE. CDR3 DNA: TGTGCCAGCAGCATTGGACGCTGGAACACTGAAGCTTTCTTT. Its translation is CASSIGRWNTEAFF.

The CDR3 bases are TGTGCCAGCAGTGACCCGACAGGGTCCAATCAGCCCCAGCATTTT. Its translation is CASSDPTGSNQPQHF. The gene calls are TRBV6-1 and TRBJ1-5, with TRBD1 identical over 7 bases. Per the germline V gene, CDR1 is MNHNS and CDR2 is SASEGT. V shed 3 bases and J 3 bases; nucleotides not matched to a gene: 5. The CDR3 contains 15 residues.

The chain joins TRBV20-1 to TRBJ1-3; the D is unclear. CDR3 length equals 10 residues. Germline V CDR1 and CDR2: DFQATT, SNEGSKA (reference sequence). V lost 4 bases, J lost 7 bases, and 5 bases lay in between. DNA of the CDR3: TGCAGTGCTATGGGGAACACCATATATTTT. Protein: CSAMGNTIYF.

This chain connects TRBV6-5 to TRBJ1-3, with 7 bases fitting TRBD1. V shed 4 bases and J 2 bases; nucleotides not matched to a gene: 5. The CDR3 has 15 residues. Germline CDR1 reads MNHEY; CDR2 reads SVGAGI. The CDR3 region is CASSFDRATGNTIYF. The CDR3 nucleotides are TGTGCCAGCAGTTTTGACAGGGCGACTGGAAACACCATATATTTT.

The chain joins TRBV2 to TRBJ2-2; 7 bases are shared with TRBD1. Per the germline V gene, CDR1 is SNHLY and CDR2 is FYNNEI. Germline trimming cut 3 bases from V and 5 bases from J; bases unmatched to any gene: 6. The CDR3 has 15 residues. Here the CDR3 reads CASSDPTGATGELFF. CDR3 DNA: TGTGCCAGCAGTGACCCAACAGGGGCGACCGGGGAGCTGTTTTTT.

The chain uses TRBV4-2 and TRBJ1-4, with D hard to call. V dropped 4 bases and J dropped 7 bases, with 7 bases sitting between them. The CDR3 covers 12 residues. Germline values: CDR1 LGHNA, CDR2 YNFKEQ. CDR3 sequence: CASSRSGEKLFF. CDR3 nucleotides: TGTGCCAGCAGCCGAAGCGGTGAAAAACTGTTTTTT.

The rearrangement links TRBV9 to TRBJ2-5, with 8 bases that match TRBD2. There are 17 residues in the CDR3. With V trimmed by 4 bases and J by 4 bases, 15 bases remained unmatched. Germline V CDR1 and CDR2: SGDLS, YYNGEE. CDR3 in DNA: TGTGCCAGCAGCTCTCCCGGGGGAGCGGGGGTGGGAGAGACCCAGTACTTC. Amino acids: CASSSPGGAGVGETQYF.

The genes are TRBV2 and TRBJ2-7; perhaps TRBD1 as D (6 bases). Trimming pared 6 bases from V and 2 bases from J, leaving 17 bases between. The CDR3 has 15 residues. In germline, CDR1 is SNHLY, CDR2 FYNNEI. DNA of the CDR3: TGTGCCAGCAGGCAGGGGTCTCCCCAAACCTACGAGCAGTACTTC. Protein product: CASRQGSPQTYEQYF. The whole variable domain, filled in from reference TRBV2 and TRBJ2-7, reads EPEVTQTPSHQVTQMGQEVILRCVPISNHLYFYWYRQILGQKVEFLVSFYNNEISEKSEIFDDQFSVERPDGSNFTLKIRSTKLEDSAMYFCASRQGSPQTYEQYFGPGTRLTVT.

The rearrangement uses TRBV27 and TRBJ2-7; TRBD2 matches 13 bases. Unmatched junction bases numbered 11, after V lost 6 bases and J lost 3 bases. Germline CDR1 is MNHEY and CDR2 is SMNVEV (reference sequence). The CDR3 covers 17 residues. The CDR3 sequence: CASRPTSGRAGGYEQYF. The CDR3 nucleotides read TGTGCCAGCAGACCTACTAGCGGGAGGGCCGGTGGCTACGAGCAGTACTTC.

The J gene is TRBJ1-2, the V gene TRBV6-1, with 10 bases that match TRBD1. This CDR3 spans 14 amino acids. The germline CDR1 and CDR2 sequences are MNHNS and SASEGT. Germline trimming cut 2 bases from V and 6 bases from J; bases unmatched to any gene: 3. The CDR3 is CASSESGTGDGYTF. CDR3 in DNA: TGTGCCAGCAGTGAATCGGGGACAGGGGATGGCTACACCTTC.

The chain is built from TRBV28 and TRBJ2-3; 7 nucleotides agree with TRBD1. This CDR3 has 16 residues. V was clipped by 6 bases and J by 2 bases; unmatched bases: 11. Germline CDR1 is MDHEN and CDR2 is SYDVKM. The CDR3 DNA reads TGTGCCAGCAGCTCAACAAGACAGGGTACCACAGATACGCAGTATTTT. Translated, it gives CASSSTRQGTTDTQYF.

CDR3 nucleotide sequence: TGTGCCAGCTCACCAGAGGGCGAAGGAGAAAAACTGTTTTTT. The encoded protein is CASSPEGEGEKLFF. This chain uses TRBV18 with TRBJ1-4; the D is unclear. The CDR3 runs to 14 residues. Germline CDR1 reads KGHSH; CDR2 reads LQKENI. Between the trimmed V and J ends, which lost 2 bases and 8 bases, there was a span of 12 bases.

The chain is built from TRBV29-1 and TRBJ2-1; 11 positions agree with TRBD2. CDR3 length equals 17 residues. V was clipped by 3 bases and J by 3 bases; unmatched bases: 10. Germline V gene lookup returns CDR1 SQVTM and CDR2 ANQGSEA. The CDR3 loop reads CSVDGLAGGPHYNEQFF. CDR3 sequence (DNA): TGCAGCGTTGATGGGTTAGCGGGAGGGCCCCACTACAATGAGCAGTTCTTC.

Comments on this clone: Distinct nucleotide sequences in the sample also encode this CDR3. The chain couples TRBV18 to TRBJ1-1; D unresolved. Germline CDR1 reads KGHSH; CDR2 reads LQKENI. The CDR3 contains 13 residues. Trimming removed 1 base from V and 2 bases from J, with 5 bases in between. The DNA for the CDR3 is TGTGCCAGCTCACCACAAGGAAACACTGAAGCTTTCTTT. It is translated as CASSPQGNTEAFF.

CDR3 in DNA: TGTGCCAGCAGCTTAGTGGGCGAGGGGGCGCGGAACTATGGCTACACCTTC. Its translation is CASSLVGEGARNYGYTF. The chain recombines TRBV7-9 with TRBJ1-2; 7 nucleotides match TRBD1. From germline, CDR1 is SEHNR and CDR2 FQNEAQ (reference sequence). With 1 base clipped from V and 2 bases from J, the junction kept 10 bases outside the gene matches. The CDR3 loop spans 17 amino acids.

The chain has TRBV7-9 and TRBJ2-7, with 8 bases identical to TRBD1. This CDR3 comprises 15 residues. Germline lookup yields CDR1 SEHNR and CDR2 FQNEAQ (reference sequence). V shed 4 bases and J 3 bases; nucleotides not matched to a gene: 8. The CDR3 coding sequence is TGTGCCAGCAGCTCTGTAGCGACAGGGGACTACGAGCAGTACTTC. Translating it yields CASSSVATGDYEQYF.

The V gene is TRBV6-5, the J gene TRBJ2-3, with 8 bases identical to TRBD1. Trimming at V came to 3 bases and at J to 3 bases, leaving 8 bases not matched to a gene. The germline CDR1 and CDR2 sequences are MNHEY and SVGAGI. The CDR3 is made up of 16 amino acids. The DNA for the CDR3 is TGTGCCAGCAGTTATTCTAGGACAGGGCGTACAGATACGCAGTATTTT. Its translation is CASSYSRTGRTDTQYF.

CDR3 in amino acids: CASSPPRGGAGETQYF. The DNA of the CDR3 is TGTGCCAGCAGCCCCCCCCGGGGGGGGGCAGGAGAGACCCAGTACTTC. The chain combines TRBV6-6 with TRBJ2-5; 8 bases agree with TRBD2. The ends lost 6 bases at V and 4 bases at J; junction bases unmatched: 13. The CDR3 has 16 residues. Germline assignment: CDR1 MNHNY and CDR2 SVGAGI (reference sequence).

This rearrangement joins TRBV18 to TRBJ1-2; D uncertain. The CDR3 sequence is 14 residues long. V lost 3 bases and J 4 bases, leaving 12 bases between the germline ends. Germline V gene sequence: CDR1 KGHSH, CDR2 LQKENI. CDR3 amino acids: CASSPNSAPYGYTF. In nucleotides, the CDR3 is TGTGCCAGCTCACCCAACAGCGCTCCCTATGGCTACACCTTC.

In its sample, this clone was seen a few times. This rearrangement joins TRBV16 to TRBJ1-6; D gene uncertain. This CDR3 contains 12 residues. Trimming shortened V by 0 bases and J by 7 bases, and 1 base separated the two germline ends. The V gene's germline CDR1 is KGHSY and CDR2 FQNENV. CDR3 sequence (DNA): TGTGCCAGCAGCCAATCAAATTCACCCCTCCACTTT. This codes for CASSQSNSPLHF. The whole variable domain, remainder taken from reference TRBV16 and TRBJ1-6, is GEEVAQTPKHLVRGEGQKAKLYCAPIKGHSYVFWYQQVLKNEFKFLISFQNENVFDETGMPKERFSAKCLPNSPCSLEIQATKLEDSAVYFCASSQSNSPLHFGNGTRLTVT.

V usage is TRBV9 and J usage is TRBJ2-3; TRBD1 matches at 11 bases. This CDR3 is 19 amino acids long. V shed 4 bases, J shed 0 bases, and the junction held 13 bases outside the gene matches. CDR1 SGDLS and CDR2 YYNGEE come from the germline V gene. CDR3 in DNA: TGTGCCAGCAGCCGGACCCCCGGGACAGGGGGGGTGAGCACAGATACGCAGTATTTT. Protein: CASSRTPGTGGVSTDTQYF.